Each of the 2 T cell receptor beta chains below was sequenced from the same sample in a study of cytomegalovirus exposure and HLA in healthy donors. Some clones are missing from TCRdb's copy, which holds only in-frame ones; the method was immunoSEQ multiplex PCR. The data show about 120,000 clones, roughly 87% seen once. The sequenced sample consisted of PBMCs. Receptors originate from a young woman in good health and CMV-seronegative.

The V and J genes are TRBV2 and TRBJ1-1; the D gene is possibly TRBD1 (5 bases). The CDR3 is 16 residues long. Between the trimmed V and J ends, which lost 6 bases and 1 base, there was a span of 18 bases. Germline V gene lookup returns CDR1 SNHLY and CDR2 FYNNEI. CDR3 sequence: CASSRDGSTPNTEAFF. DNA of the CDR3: TGTGCCAGCAGCAGGGATGGTTCGACACCGAACACTGAAGCTTTCTTT.

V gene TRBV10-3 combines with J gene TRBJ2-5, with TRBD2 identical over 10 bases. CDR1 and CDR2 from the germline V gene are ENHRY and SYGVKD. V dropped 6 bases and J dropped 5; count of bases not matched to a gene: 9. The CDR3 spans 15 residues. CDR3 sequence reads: CAISGGAGGGETQYF. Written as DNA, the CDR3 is TGTGCCATCAGCGGGGGAGCGGGGGGGGGCGAGACCCAGTACTTC.